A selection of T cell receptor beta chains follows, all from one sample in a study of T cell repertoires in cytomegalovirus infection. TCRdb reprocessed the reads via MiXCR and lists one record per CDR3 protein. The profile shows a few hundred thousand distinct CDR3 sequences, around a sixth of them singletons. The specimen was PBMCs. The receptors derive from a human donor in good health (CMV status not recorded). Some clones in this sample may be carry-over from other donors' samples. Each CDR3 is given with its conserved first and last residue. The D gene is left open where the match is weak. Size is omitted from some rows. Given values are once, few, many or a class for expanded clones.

TGCAGTGCTAGACGGCCAGGGGATAGCAATCAGCCCCAGCATTTT,CSARRPGDSNQPQHF,TRBJ1-5,few,.,TRBV20-1
TGTGCCAGCAGCTTAGTGGCGGGGGGGCGAACAGATACGCAGTATTTT,CASSLVAGGRTDTQYF,TRBJ2-3,few,TRBD2,TRBV7-2
TGTGCCAGCAGCCAAACGGTGAACACTGAAGCTTTCTTT,CASSQTVNTEAFF,TRBJ1-1,many,.,TRBV7-9
TGTGCCAGTAGCCCCTTCTTGGCCTCTGGAAACACCATATATTTT,CASSPFLASGNTIYF,TRBJ1-3,few,.,TRBV19
TGTGCCACCAGCAGCCGTAGGACCGCTCACGAGCCCCAGCATTTT,CATSSRRTAHEPQHF,TRBJ1-5,many,.,TRBV15
TGTGCCAGCAGCCCCGGACAGGGGATCTATGGCTACACCTTC,CASSPGQGIYGYTF,TRBJ1-2,many,TRBD1,TRBV7-2
TGCAGCGTTGTCGATACTAGCGGGCTGCAAGAGACCCAGTACTTC,CSVVDTSGLQETQYF,TRBJ2-5,.,TRBD2,TRBV29-1
TGCAGTGCTCCAAAGGGGGGGACAGGGCAACATACGCAGTATTTT,CSAPKGGTGQHTQYF,TRBJ2-3,few,TRBD1,TRBV20-1
TGTGCCACCCTGGGACAGGCGAATTCACCCCTCCACTTT,CATLGQANSPLHF,TRBJ1-6,few,TRBD1,TRBV2
TGTGCCAGCAGCTTGAACAGGGGGTTTGGCTACACCTTC,CASSLNRGFGYTF,TRBJ1-2,.,TRBD1,TRBV5-4
TGCAGTGCTAGAGATCTCCCACGACGGACAGACAAAGAGACCCAGTACTTC,CSARDLPRRTDKETQYF,TRBJ2-5,few,.,TRBV20-1